This T cell receptor beta chain was identified in a study of human T cells and chemical hapten exposure. Study in general: Diphenylcyclopropenone was applied weekly to patients' scalps across the roughly 25-week study.

Attachment of unique molecular identifiers to individual cDNA molecules was performed in the library. In TCRdb, the RACE reads were re-called with MiXCR into one record per CDR3 protein. The sample holds some 70,000 distinct CDR3 sequences, around 9.9% seen once. Time point here: pre-sensitization, week 0. The treatment was: therapeutic diphenylcyclopropenone sensitization with weekly scalp DPC. The table lists this clonotype with a few counts. Antigen unknown. This CDR3 has 16 amino acids. Germline CDR1 and CDR2: MDHEN and SYDVKM. V lost 3 bases to trimming and J lost 0 bases, with 9 bases between them. General study points: Expanded TCRs made up significantly more big CDR3 similarity clusters than controls did.

The sequence was obtained from a woman in her forties or fifties with alopecia areata. Some clones in this sample may be carry-over from other donors' samples. The specimen was whole blood, collected in connection with sensitization to the hapten diphenylcyclopropenone (DPC). The J gene is TRBJ1-6, the V gene TRBV28, with D possibly TRBD1 on 5 matching bases. The CDR3 here is CASSLRGSSYNSPLHF. DNA for the CDR3: TGTGCCAGCAGTTTGCGGGGCAGCTCCTATAATTCACCCCTCCACTTT.